This is a list of T cell receptor beta chains from one sample in a study of cytotoxic CD8 clonotypes in ibrutinib-treated CLL. Produced via immunoSEQ multiplex PCR; TCRdb's table is partial and in-frame only. The sample has about 85,000 clones, roughly three quarters seen once. This sample comprised PBMCs, obtained after 12 months of ibrutinib treatment. The receptors stem from a human donor with chronic lymphocytic leukemia. Each CDR3 is given with its conserved first and last residue. D genes are given only for firm matches. Size values are once, few and many counts, or a class for expanded clones, and some rows have none.

J gene	clone size	V gene	D gene	CDR3 length	CDR3 DNA	CDR3 protein
TRBJ2-7	NA	TRBV7-2	TRBD2	17	TGTGCCAGCAGCGCCCCACTAGCGGGGTACCTTTTATACGAGCAGTACTTC	CASSAPLAGYLLYEQYF
TRBJ1-2	NA	TRBV5-8	NA	15	TGTGCCAGCAGCCCCCCTTCGGCAGGCTATGGCGGCTACACCTTC	CASSPPSAGYGGYTF
TRBJ1-1	NA	TRBV7-3	TRBD1	13	TGTGCCAGCAGTCAGGACAGGGAAACTGAAGCTTTCTTT	CASSQDRETEAFF
TRBJ2-5	once	TRBV2	NA	13	TGTGCCAGCAGTGTAGAGGGGCGAGAGACCCAGTACTTC	CASSVEGRETQYF
TRBJ1-1	NA	TRBV5-1	NA	16	TGCGCCAGCAGCTTAGACAGCCCGGGACACCCCCTGGCCGCTTTCTTT	CASSLDSPGHPLAAFF
TRBJ1-2	NA	TRBV7-9	TRBD1	15	TGTGCCAGCAGCCCCGACGGGACAGGGTGGGATGGCTACACCTTC	CASSPDGTGWDGYTF
TRBJ1-2	NA	TRBV30	TRBD1	12	TGTGCCTGGAGTGTAGGGGGCCATGGCTACACCTTC	CAWSVGGHGYTF
TRBJ2-5	NA	TRBV2	NA	13	TGTGCCAGCAGTGCGTGGGGCCAAGAGACCCAGTACTTC	CASSAWGQETQYF
TRBJ1-1	NA	TRBV11-1	NA	17	TGTGCCAGCAGCTTAGCGGGCGGGGTCGAGGGGAACACTGAAGCTTTCTTT	CASSLAGGVEGNTEAFF
TRBJ1-3	NA	TRBV11-2	NA	14	TGTGCCAGCAGCACGCAGGCCACTGGAAACACCATATATTTT	CASSTQATGNTIYF
TRBJ2-1	NA	TRBV28	NA	15	TGTGCCAGCAGTTTTGGGGGGTTTTGGGAGTATGAGCAGTTCTTC	CASSFGGFWEYEQFF
TRBJ2-3	NA	TRBV9	TRBD2	15	TGTGCCAGCAGCGCGGCCGGGACTAGCGGGTTAACGCAGTATTTT	CASSAAGTSGLTQYF
TRBJ2-1	NA	TRBV2	TRBD1	13	TGTGCCAGCAGTGAGGGACAGGGCGGTGAGCAGTTCTTC	CASSEGQGGEQFF
TRBJ2-4	NA	TRBV4-3	NA	16	TGCGCCAGCAGCCAGGGTGACGGGGCGGCCAAAAACATTCAGTACTTC	CASSQGDGAAKNIQYF
TRBJ2-3	once	TRBV28	NA	11	TGTGCCAGCAGTTTATGGGATACGCAGTATTTT	CASSLWDTQYF
TRBJ2-5	once	TRBV28	NA	11	TGTGCCAGCAAGCAACAAGAGACCCAGTACTTC	CASKQQETQYF
TRBJ1-1	NA	TRBV6-4	NA	16	TGTGCCAGCAGTGACCCCCTCGGCGACAGTGGCACTGAAGCTTTCTTT	CASSDPLGDSGTEAFF
TRBJ1-4	NA	TRBV7-2	NA	15	TGTGCCAGCAGCCCCGAGGGGGTGAGCGGTGAAAAACTGTTTTTT	CASSPEGVSGEKLFF
TRBJ1-6	NA	TRBV7-2	NA	14	TGTGCCAGCAGGGGGGACACCTATAATTCACCCCTCCACTTT	CASRGDTYNSPLHF
TRBJ1-5	NA	TRBV4-3	NA	15	TGCGCCAGCAGCCAGCCACAGGTTCCCAATCAGCCCCAGCATTTT	CASSQPQVPNQPQHF
TRBJ2-7	NA	TRBV5-1	TRBD1	16	TGCGCCAGCAGCACAGGGACAGGGGATGGTGCGTTGGGGCAGTACTTC	CASSTGTGDGALGQYF
TRBJ2-3	NA	TRBV5-1	TRBD1	16	TGCGCCAGCGCCGTGGCCGTTGGCCAGGGGGCAGATACGCAGTATTTT	CASAVAVGQGADTQYF
TRBJ2-1	NA	TRBV7-8	TRBD1	14	TGTGCCAGCAGCCAAACGGGACAGGGGTATGAGCAGTTCTTC	CASSQTGQGYEQFF
TRBJ2-7	NA	TRBV6-5	NA	11	TGTGCCAGCAGCAATAGCTACGAGCAGTACTTC	CASSNSYEQYF